The 3 T cell receptor beta chains below come from one sample, sequenced in a study of CD8 T cells in ankylosing spondylitis. No cognate antigen is known for these TCRs. One entry per CDR3 protein, called by TCRdb with MiXCR from the 5' RACE reads. The sample carries approximately 440,000 distinct CDR3 sequences, 17% recorded once. General study findings and limits: In ankylosing spondylitis blood, a motif of roughly eight highly homologous TCR beta variants appeared characteristic.

The sequencing input was blood, either unsorted or a sorted T cell fraction (not recorded which). The origin of the receptors is a male donor with ankylosing spondylitis.

The table lists this clonotype with a few counts. For the CDR3, the DNA is TGTGCCAGCACCTCGGACAGACCCAATGAGCAGTTCTTC. Its protein is CASTSDRPNEQFF. The chain carries TRBV2 and TRBJ2-1; D perhaps matches TRBD1 (6 bases). Trimming removed 7 bases at V and 6 bases at J, with 13 bases between. This CDR3 has 13 amino acids. CDR1 and CDR2 from the germline V gene are SNHLY and FYNNEI. Full variable domain (missing parts from reference TRBV2 and TRBJ2-1): EPEVTQTPSHQVTQMGQEVILRCVPISNHLYFYWYRQILGQKVEFLVSFYNNEISEKSEIFDDQFSVERPDGSNFTLKIRSTKLEDSAMYFCASTSDRPNEQFFGPGTRLTVL.

V is TRBV2 and J is TRBJ2-3; possibly TRBD2 for D (6 bases). The CDR3 covers 14 residues. Per the germline V gene, CDR1 is SNHLY and CDR2 is FYNNEI. V was pared by 1 base and J by 6 bases, with 11 bases between. The CDR3 DNA reads as TGTGCCAGCAGTGAAGGGGGGGACTTTGATACGCAGTATTTT. As protein: CASSEGGDFDTQYF.

The V and J genes are TRBV28 and TRBJ1-5; 8 positions agree with TRBD1. V dropped 6 bases and J dropped 6; count of bases not matched to a gene: 13. The CDR3 consists of 16 residues. CDR1 is MDHEN and CDR2 is SYDVKM in the germline V gene. The CDR3 spells CASSRLQAGGRQPQHF. The CDR3 nucleotides are TGTGCCAGCAGCCGCCTCCAGGCAGGGGGCCGTCAGCCCCAGCATTTT.